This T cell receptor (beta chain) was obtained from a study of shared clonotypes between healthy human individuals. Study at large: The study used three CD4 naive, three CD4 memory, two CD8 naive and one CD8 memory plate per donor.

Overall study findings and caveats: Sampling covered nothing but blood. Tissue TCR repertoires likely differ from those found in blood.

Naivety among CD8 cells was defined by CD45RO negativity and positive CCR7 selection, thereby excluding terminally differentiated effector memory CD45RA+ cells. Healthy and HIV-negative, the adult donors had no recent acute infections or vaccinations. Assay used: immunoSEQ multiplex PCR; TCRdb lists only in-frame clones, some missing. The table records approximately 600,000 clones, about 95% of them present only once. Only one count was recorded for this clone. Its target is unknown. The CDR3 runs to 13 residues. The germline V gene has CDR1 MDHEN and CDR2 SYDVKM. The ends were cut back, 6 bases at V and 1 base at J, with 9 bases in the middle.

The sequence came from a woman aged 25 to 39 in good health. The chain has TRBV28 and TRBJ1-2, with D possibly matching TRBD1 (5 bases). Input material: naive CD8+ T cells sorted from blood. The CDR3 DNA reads TGTGCCAGCAGAAGGGACGGTAACTATGGCTACACCTTC. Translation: CASRRDGNYGYTF.